The entry that follows covers one TCR beta chain sequence. The CDR3 is 15 amino acids. Deletions cut 5 bases from V and 2 bases from J, with 16 bases between. The germline V gene has CDR1 MDHEN and CDR2 SYDVKM. The sample belongs to a study of T cells in Graves' hyperthyroidism and ophthalmopathy. RNA transcripts gave rise to amplified TCR beta CDR3 regions. First-round RT-PCR with HTBI primers amplified the TCR CDR3 region. MiXCR, applied by TCRdb to the multiplex PCR reads, yields one record per CDR3 protein. The sample includes 600,000 or so distinct CDR3 sequences, 11% to 15% of them seen just once.

This sequence joins TRBV28 and TRBJ2-7; TRBD2 is a possible D gene (6 bases). Source material: blood. This TCR was recovered from a woman in her late teens or twenties with Graves' ophthalmopathy. CDR3 in amino acids: CASSGIGTSTYEQYF. In DNA form, the CDR3 reads TGTGCCAGCAGTGGGATCGGGACTTCCACCTACGAGCAGTACTTC.